This TCR beta chain was observed in a study of T cell changes during pregnancy in multiple sclerosis. Losses at the gene ends were 5 bases for V and 3 bases for J; bases not matched to a gene: 3. This CDR3 is 13 amino acids long. In germline, CDR1 is SGHAT, CDR2 FQNNGV. Repertoires were generated with immunoSEQ multiplex PCR, while TCRdb's copy carries only in-frame clones and drops some. Of about 60,000 clones listed, 92% were seen once; the top ten hold around 0.93%. This TCR was recovered from a female donor with multiple sclerosis, enrolled in a pregnancy study. The rearrangement uses TRBV11-2 and TRBJ1-1; TRBD1 agrees at 7 bases. The starting material was peripheral blood, obtained in the first trimester of pregnancy. Written as DNA, the CDR3 is TGTGCCAGCAGCCCCGACAGGGACACTGAAGCTTTCTTT. It translates to CASSPDRDTEAFF.